This TCR beta chain came from a study of blood T cell repertoires in COVID-19. The overall study: T cells, B-cell-depleted T cells, or PBMCs supplied cDNA or gDNA.

The CDR3 consists of 16 residues. Trimming removed 4 bases from V and 6 bases from J; junction bases left unmatched: 11. Germline lookup yields CDR1 KGHDR and CDR2 SFDVKD. The protocol was immunoSEQ multiplex PCR, while the TCRdb copy is restricted to in-frame clones and leaves out a portion. The table shows about 100,000 clones, with more than 80% occurring only once. The clonotype originates from a man in his 60s with acute or convalescent COVID-19. Specimen: peripheral blood. This sequence joins TRBV24-1 and TRBJ2-7; 10 bases match TRBD1. The CDR3 spells CATSEGTGVTTPEQYF. CDR3 nucleotides: TGTGCCACCAGTGAAGGGACAGGGGTTACTACCCCCGAGCAGTACTTC.